The clone carrying this T cell receptor (beta chain) was counted once. Its matching antigen is unknown. CDR3 size: 15 residues. Germline values: CDR1 SGHAT, CDR2 FQNNGV. The V and J ends lost 1 base and 5 bases respectively, with 13 bases between them. These data come from a study of cytomegalovirus exposure and HLA in healthy donors. Overall study context: Genotyping showed about 80% of over 350 donors falling in the Caucasian-associated ancestry cluster.

Study-level results: The study carried out a later analysis of TCR beta sequences. It associated some 17,000 of them with specific HLA alleles at a false discovery rate of 0.05.

PCR primers comprised 60 Vbeta and 13 Jbeta primers. In the authors' workflow: Among the unique TCR beta chains that a later analysis counted, about 81 million in all, 10 million to 14 million were shared. Measured with immunoSEQ multiplex PCR; TCRdb has only the in-frame clones, and not every one. V and J calls and clone size are given by that table; D and trimming were obtained from the DNA. The data hold over 85,000 clones, with 73% observed a single time. Material: PBMCs. The sequence derives from a man aged 40-50 years in good health and CMV-seronegative. The chain is built from TRBV11-2 and TRBJ2-3; D remains ambiguous. CDR3 region: CASSLVDPTRDTQYF. The CDR3 DNA sequence: TGTGCCAGCAGCTTAGTGGATCCGACACGAGATACGCAGTATTTT. The full variable domain, completed using reference TRBV11-2 and TRBJ2-3, is EAGVAQSPRYKIIEKRQSVAFWCNPISGHATLYWYQQILGQGPKLLIQFQNNGVVDDSQLPKDRFSAERLKGVDSTLKIQPAKLEDSAVYLCASSLVDPTRDTQYFGPGTRLTVL.